Sequencing of this TCR beta chain was carried out in a study of T cells in Graves' hyperthyroidism and ophthalmopathy. The V end lost 1 base, the J end lost 6 bases, and 12 bases lay between the germline ends. The CDR3 sequence is 14 residues long. CDR1 is SGHDN and CDR2 is FVKESK in the germline V gene. The source material, RNA transcripts, was used to amplify TCR beta CDR3 regions. With the HTBI primer set, the TCR CDR3 went through a first round of RT-PCR. TCRdb reanalysed the multiplex PCR reads using MiXCR and keeps one entry per CDR3 protein. The sample holds 370,000 or so distinct CDR3 sequences, around 25% seen once.

The sample comprised blood. The clonotype was recovered from a man in his forties or fifties with Graves' hyperthyroidism. The chain recombines TRBV14 with TRBJ2-5; D gene unclear. CDR3 protein: CASSQAPGAQTQYF. CDR3 nucleotides: TGTGCCAGCAGCCAAGCTCCGGGTGCGCAGACCCAGTACTTC.